Below are 22 T cell receptor beta chains sequenced from a single sample in a study of blood T cell repertoires in COVID-19. TCRdb's table, derived via immunoSEQ multiplex PCR, lists solely in-frame clones and lacks some. This sample has about 110,000 clones; less than 85% occur once, and the top ten carry 20% to 25%. The sequencing sample was made of peripheral blood. The source of these receptors is a man in his sixties or seventies with active or convalescent COVID-19.

Here the CDR3 DNA reads TGCGCCAGCAGCCAACGGGAGAACACTGAAGCTTTCTTT. It translates to CASSQRENTEAFF. The chain couples TRBV5-1 to TRBJ1-1; D not certain. This CDR3 spans 13 amino acids. Trimming removed 4 bases from V and 1 base from J, with 8 bases in between. Germline CDR1 SGHRS, CDR2 YFSETQ. Looking up the rest from reference TRBV5-1 and TRBJ1-1 gives the full variable domain: KAGVTQTPRYLIKTRGQQVTLSCSPISGHRSVSWYQQTPGQGLQFLFEYFSETQRNKGNFPGRFSGRQFSNSRSEMNVSTLELGDSALYLCASSQRENTEAFFGQGTRLTVV.

The sample holds one count of this clone. The chain couples TRBV7-2 to TRBJ2-1; D might be TRBD1 (6 bases). With 5 bases removed from V and 6 bases from J, the gap between germline ends came to 14 bases. Germline CDR1 is SGHTA and CDR2 is FQGNSA. The length of the CDR3 is 14 residues. CDR3 in amino acids: CASSPYQGSNEQFF. The CDR3 DNA follows: TGTGCCAGCAGCCCGTACCAGGGGAGCAATGAGCAGTTCTTC.

This sequence joins TRBV30 and TRBJ1-6; D is possibly TRBD1 (5 bases). CDR3 size: 12 residues. CDR1 GTSNPN and CDR2 SVGIG come from the germline V gene (reference sequence). V lost 4 bases and J 14 bases, leaving 15 bases between the germline ends. CDR3 sequence reads: CAWTSGGVTLHF. CDR3 DNA sequence: TGTGCCTGGACATCCGGGGGTGTCACCCTCCACTTT.

This clone occurred a few times. The V gene is TRBV12-3 or TRBV12-4, the J gene TRBJ1-2, with D unclear. Trimming left V 5 bases short and J 1 base short, with 8 bases between. The CDR3 is made up of 13 amino acids. CDR3 nucleotide sequence: TGTGCCAGCAGTCTAAGACTTAACTATGGCTACACCTTC. It specifies CASSLRLNYGYTF.

J is TRBJ1-4 and V is TRBV23-1; D unresolved. TRBV23-1 is an ORF, with its function uncertain. Trimming shortened V by 9 bases and J by 3 bases, and 11 bases separated the two germline ends. The CDR3 spans 13 residues. In DNA, the CDR3 is TGCGCCAGAACCCCGACTCCTAATGAAAAACTGTTTTTT. It specifies CARTPTPNEKLFF.

The rearrangement uses TRBV20-1 and TRBJ1-2, with D uncertain. This CDR3 has 11 amino acids. The germline V gene encodes CDR1 DFQATT and CDR2 SNEGSKA (reference sequence). Trimming removed 2 bases from V and 5 bases from J, with 6 bases in between. The CDR3 reads CSARYQYGYTF. CDR3 nucleotide sequence: TGCAGTGCTAGATACCAGTATGGCTACACCTTC.

The sample holds a few counts of this clone. This chain uses TRBV6-6 with TRBJ2-7; 11 bases line up with TRBD2. This CDR3 spans 15 amino acids. Trimming cost V 8 bases and J 3 bases; bases outside gene matches: 9. Germline V lookup: CDR1 MNHNY, CDR2 SVGAGI (reference sequence). CDR3 region: CASFSGLAADYEQYF. In DNA, the CDR3 is TGTGCCAGCTTCTCGGGACTAGCGGCGGACTACGAGCAGTACTTC.

The chain joins TRBV19 to TRBJ2-5; 9 nucleotides agree with TRBD1. The CDR3 length is 14 residues. Losses at the gene ends were 4 bases for V and 4 bases for J; bases not matched to a gene: 4. Germline lookup yields CDR1 LNHDA and CDR2 SQIVND (reference sequence). This CDR3 is CASSTPGQGETQYF. Here the CDR3 DNA reads TGTGCCAGTAGTACCCCGGGACAGGGAGAGACCCAGTACTTC.

V and J are TRBV4-1 and TRBJ2-6; tentative D call: TRBD2 (6 bases). The V end was cut by 2 bases, the J end by 0 bases, with 14 bases between. The length of the CDR3 is 18 residues. The germline V gene encodes CDR1 MGHRA and CDR2 YSYEKL. The CDR3 DNA sequence: TGCGCCAGCAGCCAAAGACTAGATAGGGACTCTGGGGCCAACGTCCTGACTTTC. Amino acids: CASSQRLDRDSGANVLTF.

The CDR3 nucleotides are TGTGCCAGCAGCCAAGGTTTGAGGACTAGCACAGATACGCAGTATTTT. It translates to CASSQGLRTSTDTQYF. This chain joins TRBV14 and TRBJ2-3; D is perhaps TRBD2 (5 bases). Looked up from germline, CDR1 is SGHDN and CDR2 is FVKESK. This CDR3 has 16 amino acids. Trimming left V 1 base short and J 0 bases short, with 11 bases between.

The chain employs TRBV3-1 (or the pseudogene TRBV3-2) and TRBJ2-5; weak D call: TRBD1 (5 bases). V was cut by 0 bases and J by 0 bases, with 11 bases left in between. Per germline, CDR1 LGHDT and CDR2 YNNKEL (reference sequence). The CDR3 contains 16 residues. The CDR3 protein is CASSQERQLYQETQYF. DNA of the CDR3: TGTGCCAGCAGCCAAGAGAGACAGCTGTACCAAGAGACCCAGTACTTC.

The J gene is TRBJ2-5, the V gene TRBV11-2; TRBD1 aligns across 10 bases. The CDR3 runs 16 residues. J gave up 2 bases and V 1 base, and 4 bases lay outside the gene matches. The germline V gene has CDR1 SGHAT and CDR2 FQNNGV. CDR3 sequence: CASSLGDRGVQETQYF. Here the CDR3 DNA reads TGTGCCAGCAGCTTAGGGGACAGGGGAGTGCAAGAGACCCAGTACTTC.

The rearrangement uses TRBV28 and TRBJ2-6; a possible D gene is TRBD2 (7 bases). The CDR3 is 15 residues long. Deletions cut 5 bases from V and 5 bases from J, with 13 bases between. The V gene's germline CDR1 is MDHEN and CDR2 SYDVKM. The CDR3 here is CASSTSGGRANVLTF. CDR3 nucleotide sequence: TGTGCCAGCAGTACTTCCGGGGGGCGGGCCAACGTCCTGACTTTC.

The chain joins TRBV11-3 to TRBJ2-7, with TRBD1 matching 10 bases. The CDR3 runs to 15 residues. Germline values: CDR1 SGHNT, CDR2 YENEEA. V gave up 5 bases and J gave up 5 bases; unmatched junction bases: 9. As DNA, the CDR3 is TGTGCCAGCAGCCCAGGACAGGGGGAAGACAACGAGCAGTACTTC. It yields the protein CASSPGQGEDNEQYF.

V and J are TRBV5-1 and TRBJ2-7, with a weak D call TRBD1 (6 bases). Trimming removed 2 bases at V and 6 bases at J, with 24 bases between. The CDR3 sequence is 17 residues long. The germline V gene encodes CDR1 SGHRS and CDR2 YFSETQ. CDR3 amino acids: CASSFSVKGAGVAEQYF. CDR3 sequence (DNA): TGCGCCAGCAGCTTTTCGGTCAAAGGAGCAGGGGTTGCCGAGCAGTACTTC.

The rearrangement uses TRBV27 and TRBJ2-1; no clear D. Trimming removed 2 bases from V and 9 bases from J, with 20 bases in between. The CDR3 is 16 residues long. The V gene's germline CDR1 is MNHEY and CDR2 SMNVEV (reference sequence). The CDR3 sequence is CASSLRLPTLSGEQFF. The CDR3 bases are TGTGCCAGCAGTTTACGGCTTCCTACCCTGTCGGGTGAGCAGTTCTTC.

CDR3 amino acids: CASLQGALTDTQYF. CDR3 DNA sequence: TGTGCCAGTTTACAGGGGGCCCTCACAGATACGCAGTATTTT. The chain employs TRBV28 and TRBJ2-3; 9 nucleotides match TRBD1. The CDR3 is 14 residues long. The J segment lost 2 bases and the V segment lost 9 bases, leaving 6 bases of the junction unmatched. Germline CDR1 is MDHEN and CDR2 is SYDVKM.

The V and J genes are TRBV19 and TRBJ2-7; D might be TRBD1 (6 bases). The CDR3 consists of 13 residues. Germline V gene lookup returns CDR1 LNHDA and CDR2 SQIVND (reference sequence). Trimming took 5 bases from V and 4 from J, leaving 12 bases between them. The CDR3 bases are TGTGCCAGTAGTCAGGGGCAGTATTACGAGCAGTACTTC. It codes for CASSQGQYYEQYF.

The gene calls are TRBV5-4 and TRBJ2-7; D remains unclear. Germline loops: CDR1 SGHNT, CDR2 YYREEE (reference sequence). V lost 1 base to trimming and J lost 0 bases, with 11 bases between them. CDR3 length equals 15 residues. CDR3 residues: CASSLINPSSYEQYF. The CDR3 nucleotides read TGTGCCAGCAGCTTGATAAATCCGAGCTCCTACGAGCAGTACTTC.

This clone was observed a few times. The rearrangement joins TRBV11-3 to TRBJ2-1; 8 nucleotides agree with TRBD2. Germline V CDR1 and CDR2: SGHNT, YENEEA. CDR3 size: 15 residues. The V gene end was trimmed by 1 base and the J gene end by 6 bases; junction bases not matched to a gene: 5. CDR3 in DNA: TGTGCCAGCAGCTTAGCTGGGACTAGTGTCAATGAGCAGTTCTTC. Its translation is CASSLAGTSVNEQFF.

The V call is TRBV5-4, the J call TRBJ1-1; no clear D gene. Germline CDR1 reads SGHNT; CDR2 reads YYREEE (reference sequence). The CDR3 totals 17 residues. The V end was cut by 1 base, the J end by 3 bases, with 19 bases between. The CDR3 region has the DNA TGTGCCAGCAGCTTGTCTCCAGGTCGAGGGCGGCACACTGAAGCTTTCTTT. Amino acid sequence: CASSLSPGRGRHTEAFF.

The chain combines TRBV18 with TRBJ2-1, with 9 bases identical to TRBD2. In germline, CDR1 is KGHSH, CDR2 LQKENI. This CDR3 has 16 residues. With 3 bases clipped from V and 6 bases from J, the junction kept 9 bases outside the gene matches. CDR3 sequence (DNA): TGTGCCAGCTCACCGTTACTAGCGGGTTTAGTCAATGAGCAGTTCTTC. Protein product: CASSPLLAGLVNEQFF.